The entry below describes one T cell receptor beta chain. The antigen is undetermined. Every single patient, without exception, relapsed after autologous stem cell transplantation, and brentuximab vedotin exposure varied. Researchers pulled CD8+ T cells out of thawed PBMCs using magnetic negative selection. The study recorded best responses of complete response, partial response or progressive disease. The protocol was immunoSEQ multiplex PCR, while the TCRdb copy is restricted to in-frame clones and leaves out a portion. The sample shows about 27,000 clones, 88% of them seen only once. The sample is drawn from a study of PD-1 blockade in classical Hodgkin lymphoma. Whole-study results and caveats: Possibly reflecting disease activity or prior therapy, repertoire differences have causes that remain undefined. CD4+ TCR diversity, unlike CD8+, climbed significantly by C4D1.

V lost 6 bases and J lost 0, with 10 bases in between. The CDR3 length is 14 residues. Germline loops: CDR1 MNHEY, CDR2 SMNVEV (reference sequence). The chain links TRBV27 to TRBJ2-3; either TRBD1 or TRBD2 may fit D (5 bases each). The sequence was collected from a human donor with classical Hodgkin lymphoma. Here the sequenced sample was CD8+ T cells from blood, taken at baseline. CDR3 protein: CASSGASSTDTQYF. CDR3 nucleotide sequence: TGTGCCAGCAGCGGGGCCTCTAGCACAGATACGCAGTATTTT.